These 21 T cell receptor beta chains came from one sample sequenced in a study of T cell responses to AZD1222 COVID-19 vaccine. Repertoires were generated with immunoSEQ multiplex PCR, while TCRdb's copy carries only in-frame clones and drops some. Of approximately 93,000 clones in the sample, around 89% were seen once. Sequenced material: peripheral blood, taken 28 days after the second AZD1222 dose. These TCRs come from an adult who received the AZD1222 COVID-19 vaccine.

V and J are TRBV11-2 and TRBJ2-5; 9 bases fit TRBD1. Germline loops: CDR1 SGHAT, CDR2 FQNNGV. This CDR3 is 16 amino acids long. Trimming removed 1 base from V and 5 bases from J; junction bases left unmatched: 8. The CDR3 DNA follows: TGTGCCAGCAGCTTAGTGCTGGGACAGGGCTTTGAGACCCAGTACTTC. Translated: CASSLVLGQGFETQYF.

In DNA form, the CDR3 reads TGTGCCAGCTCACCACCGACAGGGTTGGGCTATGGCTACACCTTC. It encodes CASSPPTGLGYGYTF. The genes are TRBV18 and TRBJ1-2; 7 positions agree with TRBD1. Per germline, CDR1 KGHSH and CDR2 LQKENI. The CDR3 is made up of 15 amino acids. The junction had 5 bases not matched to a gene; V was cut back by 0 bases and J by 4 bases.

V usage is TRBV4-3 and J usage is TRBJ1-1, with D possibly TRBD1 on 5 matching bases. The CDR3 extends over 14 amino acids. The germline CDR1 and CDR2 sequences are LGHNA and YSLEER. The V end lost 9 bases, the J end lost 3 bases, and 17 bases lay between the germline ends. CDR3 DNA sequence: TGCGCCAGTACCCCACCAGGGAGGTACACTGAAGCTTTCTTT. As protein: CASTPPGRYTEAFF.

This chain uses TRBV19 with TRBJ1-1; the match to TRBD1 covers 8 bases. The V and J ends lost 10 bases and 7 bases, in that order; junction bases with no gene match: 5. CDR1 and CDR2 from the germline V gene are LNHDA and SQIVND (reference sequence). The CDR3 consists of 11 residues. Written as DNA, the CDR3 is TGTGCCACGACAGGGGATATTGAAGCTTTCTTT. Residues: CATTGDIEAFF. The whole variable domain, remainder taken from reference TRBV19 and TRBJ1-1, is DGGITQSPKYLFRKEGQNVTLSCEQNLNHDAMYWYRQDPGQGLRLIYYSQIVNDFQKGDIAEGYSVSREKKESFPLTVTSAQKNPTAFYLCATTGDIEAFFGQGTRLTVV.

The chain recombines TRBV6-5 with TRBJ2-3; D not certain. Trimming cost V 6 bases and J 5 bases, with 12 bases left between them. The CDR3 extends over 13 amino acids. The germline gives CDR1 MNHEY, CDR2 SVGAGI. This CDR3 reads CASSDRPGDTQYF. Here the CDR3 DNA reads TGTGCCAGCAGCGATAGACCCGGAGATACGCAGTATTTT.

The rearrangement joins TRBV7-9 to TRBJ1-2; D call uncertain. The CDR3 has 13 residues. Trimming cost V 3 bases and J 4 bases, with 9 bases left between them. Germline V gene lookup returns CDR1 SEHNR and CDR2 FQNEAQ (reference sequence). This chain's CDR3 is CASSLGQVYGYTF. The CDR3 coding sequence is TGTGCCAGCAGCTTGGGCCAGGTCTATGGCTACACCTTC.

The chain links TRBV4-2 to TRBJ2-7, with 8 positions matching TRBD2. The germline V gene encodes CDR1 LGHNA and CDR2 YNFKEQ. V dropped 1 base and J dropped 2; count of bases not matched to a gene: 1. The CDR3 spans 14 residues. Here the CDR3 DNA reads TGTGCCAGCAGCCAAGGAGCGGGGGCCTACGAGCAGTACTTC. Its protein is CASSQGAGAYEQYF.

The chain joins TRBV10-1 to TRBJ2-2, with a weak D call TRBD1 (5 bases). V was shortened by 5 bases and J by 6 bases, with 10 bases between the two germline ends. The CDR3 is 13 amino acids. CDR1 and CDR2 from the germline V gene are WNHNN and SYGVQD (reference sequence). The CDR3 region is CASSPPTAGELFF. The CDR3 nucleotides read TGCGCCAGCAGTCCACCGACAGCCGGGGAGCTGTTTTTT.

V gene TRBV18 combines with J gene TRBJ1-1, with TRBD1 as a possible D gene (6 bases). Trimming shortened V by 3 bases and J by 6 bases, and 17 bases separated the two germline ends. The CDR3 totals 15 residues. Germline CDR1 and CDR2: KGHSH and LQKENI. CDR3 region: CASSPKLGGEAEAFF. CDR3 sequence (DNA): TGTGCCAGCTCACCCAAATTAGGGGGGGAAGCTGAAGCTTTCTTT.

The chain has TRBV6-2 or TRBV6-3 and TRBJ2-5; no clear D. Trimming removed 5 bases at V and 1 base at J, with 2 bases between. The CDR3 runs 11 residues. The germline gives CDR1 MNHEY, CDR2 SVGEGT. In DNA form, the CDR3 reads TGTGCCAGCAGTCTCCAAGAGACCCAGTACTTC. Its translation: CASSLQETQYF.

The V gene is TRBV6-1, the J gene TRBJ1-5, with TRBD1 identical over 8 bases. The J segment lost 6 bases and the V segment lost 4 bases, leaving 11 bases of the junction unmatched. The CDR3 covers 16 residues. Germline V gene lookup returns CDR1 MNHNS and CDR2 SASEGT. CDR3 amino acids: CASSGGQGSFGQPQHF. CDR3 in DNA: TGTGCCAGCAGTGGTGGACAGGGTAGTTTCGGTCAGCCCCAGCATTTT.

About this clone: Within the sample, other DNA sequences also encode this same CDR3. The CDR3 protein is CASSIAGRTEAFF. In nucleotides, the CDR3 is TGTGCCAGTAGTATTGCAGGAAGGACTGAAGCTTTCTTT. The chain carries TRBV19 and TRBJ1-1, with D unresolved. V lost 3 bases and J lost 5, with 10 bases in between. The germline CDR1 and CDR2 sequences are LNHDA and SQIVND (reference sequence). CDR3 length: 13 amino acids.

The genes are TRBV14 and TRBJ2-5; 7 bases agree with TRBD1. The length of the CDR3 is 14 residues. The trim removed 2 bases at V and 4 bases at J, leaving 4 bases unmatched. The V gene's germline CDR1 is SGHDN and CDR2 FVKESK. CDR3 sequence reads: CASSQSYRGETQYF. For the CDR3, the DNA is TGTGCCAGCAGCCAATCGTACAGGGGAGAGACCCAGTACTTC.

The chain uses TRBV3-1 (or the pseudogene TRBV3-2) and TRBJ1-1, with a tentative D call TRBD1 (5 bases). This CDR3 region has 19 residues. Trimming took off 4 bases at V and 0 bases at J, with 24 bases between the two ends. Germline CDR1 is LGHDT and CDR2 is YNNKEL (reference sequence). This CDR3 is CASSLSDLVRGRVNTEAFF. The CDR3 nucleotides are TGTGCCAGCAGCCTAAGCGATCTCGTTCGGGGGAGGGTGAACACTGAAGCTTTCTTT.

The rearrangement links TRBV9 to TRBJ1-2; D remains unclear. The CDR3 extends over 12 amino acids. CDR1 and CDR2 from the germline V gene are SGDLS and YYNGEE. Trimming pared 3 bases from V and 8 bases from J, leaving 11 bases between. The CDR3 region has the DNA TGTGCCAGCAGCGCCGGGAGGGCCGGCTACACCTTC. It specifies CASSAGRAGYTF.

The rearrangement joins TRBV4-3 to TRBJ2-1; 9 bases line up with TRBD2. The CDR3 consists of 18 residues. CDR1 and CDR2 (germline): LGHNA, YSLEER. Germline trimming cut 1 base from V and 4 bases from J; bases unmatched to any gene: 11. CDR3 coding DNA: TGCGCCAGCAGCCAAGCTCTAGGTAGCGGGGGTAAATACAATGAGCAGTTCTTC. Its translation is CASSQALGSGGKYNEQFF.

The rearrangement links TRBV19 to TRBJ2-7, with 7 bases lining up with TRBD1. CDR3 length: 13 amino acids. Germline V gene data show CDR1 as LNHDA and CDR2 as SQIVND (reference sequence). The junction had 5 bases not matched to a gene; V was cut back by 6 bases and J by 3 bases. CDR3 in amino acids: CASSRGQSYEQYF. In nucleotides, the CDR3 is TGTGCCAGTAGCCGGGGACAGAGCTACGAGCAGTACTTC.

This clone was recorded only once. This chain joins TRBV7-8 and TRBJ1-1; D might be TRBD1 (6 bases). The CDR3 runs 13 residues. The V end was cut by 3 bases, the J end by 1 base, with 6 bases between. Germline V gene data show CDR1 as SGHVS and CDR2 as FQNEAQ. The CDR3 DNA is TGTGCCAGCAGCTTCAGGGGGAACACTGAAGCTTTCTTT. Protein product: CASSFRGNTEAFF.

The V and J genes are TRBV14 and TRBJ2-1, with 7 nucleotides matching TRBD2. Germline lookup yields CDR1 SGHDN and CDR2 FVKESK. Trimming cost V 4 bases and J 7 bases; bases outside gene matches: 1. This CDR3 has 12 residues. In nucleotides, the CDR3 is TGTGCCAGCAGCCCCGGGGGGAATGAGCAGTTCTTC. Protein product: CASSPGGNEQFF.

This chain joins TRBV5-5 and TRBJ1-2, with TRBD1 as a possible D gene (5 bases). CDR1 and CDR2 (germline): SGHKS, YYEKEE (reference sequence). The CDR3 runs to 17 residues. V gave up 4 bases and J gave up 2 bases, with 21 bases separating them. The CDR3 nucleotides read TGTGCCAGCAGCCCGCGTACCGGGGGAGGGCAAAACTATGGCTACACCTTC. This encodes CASSPRTGGGQNYGYTF.

This rearrangement joins TRBV7-2 to TRBJ2-5; 8 nucleotides agree with TRBD2. The V segment lost 6 bases and the J segment 6 bases; nucleotides outside the gene matches: 12. Germline assignment: CDR1 SGHTA and CDR2 FQGNSA. The CDR3 has 15 amino acids. Here the CDR3 DNA reads TGTGCCAGCAGATACCCCGGGACTAGTATCAAGACCCAGTACTTC. This sequence encodes CASRYPGTSIKTQYF.